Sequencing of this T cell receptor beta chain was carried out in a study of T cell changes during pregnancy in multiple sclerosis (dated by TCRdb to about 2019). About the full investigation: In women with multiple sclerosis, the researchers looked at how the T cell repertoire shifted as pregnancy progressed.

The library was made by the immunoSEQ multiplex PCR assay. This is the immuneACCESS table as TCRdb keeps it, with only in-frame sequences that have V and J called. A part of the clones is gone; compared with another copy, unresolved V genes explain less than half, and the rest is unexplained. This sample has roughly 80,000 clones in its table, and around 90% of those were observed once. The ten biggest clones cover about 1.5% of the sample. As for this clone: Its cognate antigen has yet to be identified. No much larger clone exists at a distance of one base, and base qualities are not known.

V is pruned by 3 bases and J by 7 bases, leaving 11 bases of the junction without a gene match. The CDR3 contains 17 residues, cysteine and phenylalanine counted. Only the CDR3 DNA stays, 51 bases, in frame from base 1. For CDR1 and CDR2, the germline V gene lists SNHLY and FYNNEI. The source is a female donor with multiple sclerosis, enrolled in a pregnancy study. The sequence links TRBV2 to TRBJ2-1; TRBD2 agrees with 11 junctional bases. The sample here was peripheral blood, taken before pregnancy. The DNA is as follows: TGTGCCAGCAGTGACCTGGGTGCTAGCGGGGGGCTTAATGAGCAGTTCTTC. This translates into CASSDLGASGGLNEQFF.